This T cell receptor beta chain was sequenced in a study of T-cell memory formation after mild COVID-19 (dated by TCRdb to about 2021). Broadly, across the study: Most TCR sequence clusters were specific to one of the two donors. In two donors, T-cell clones that expanded and contracted after mild COVID-19 were followed by sequencing TCRalpha and TCRbeta repertoires longitudinally. Two young, previously healthy adult volunteers made up the cohort, one male and one female. Results the study describes overall, beyond this receptor: The study covered only a couple of mild cases, and larger cohorts including severe cases with pre-infection samples were considered necessary. Some responding clones were found in pre-infection memory, which suggests that pre-existing cross-reactive memory T cells took part in the SARS-CoV-2 response. Balanced CD4/CD8 phenotypes were observed for clones contracting from day 15 to 85, whereas a bias towards CD4+ was observed for a second wave of clones expanding from day 15 to 37. Contracting CD4+ clones were found mainly in CM and EM memory subsets, while CD8+ clones were enriched in EMRA. Whether the second-wave clones peaking on day 37 were SARS-CoV-2 specific was not confirmed.

Sequencing took place on an Illumina NovaSeq 6000. TCRalpha and TCRbeta cDNA libraries were constructed by 5'RACE with constant-segment primers, with sample barcodes and unique molecular identifiers being introduced. Trizol reagent was used to extract RNA from every sample. Amplification of the libraries took two PCR steps, and the second step added a second sample barcode plus Illumina TruSeq adapters. Sequencing of libraries was performed on an Illumina NovaSeq with 2 x 150 bp paired-end reads. The study's own analysis went as follows. With migec v1.2.7, reads were demultiplexed and then collapsed into UMI-guided consensus sequences. Using mixcr v2.1.11, UMI consensuses were aligned to TRA and TRB V and J templates and then assembled into clonotypes. A clonotype was counted as expanded or contracted only if both edgeR and NoisET called the change significant, with noise models trained on biological replicates. edgeR calls used a false discovery rate-adjusted p below 0.01 and a log2 fold-change threshold of 1. PCA with hierarchical clustering of max-normalized trajectories of the 1000 most abundant clonotypes was used as exploratory dynamics analysis. Separately sequenced CD4+ and CD8+ repertoires were used to assign the CD4 or CD8 phenotype of responding clones. Clones were called with MiXCR by TCRdb after fastp trimmed the public reads at Q25, and only in-frame beta chains were retained. Rows are unified per CDR3 protein, each entry keeping the most common DNA and genes. Clone size and V and J calls follow TCRdb, not the original study. The sample includes tens of thousands of distinct CDR3 sequences, with about 12% observed a single time. Of the sample, about 29% is held by the ten largest clones.

PBMCs were isolated by Ficoll-Paque density gradient centrifugation. The CDR3 covers 17 residues, taking in both the cysteine and the phenylalanine. Only the CDR3 DNA stays, 51 bases, in frame from base 1. The germline V gene encodes CDR1 SGHVS and CDR2 FQNEAQ. Trimming takes 5 bases from V and 0 bases from J, and the germline ends sit 17 bases apart. On this clonotype itself: Which antigen it targets is not known. There are no base qualities to consult, and no much larger clone falls within one base.

The clonotype comes from an adult woman who had mild COVID-19 (a few samples of this study predate the infection). The sample titles of this study are shuffled in the database, so cell type and time point are left out; the donor was told from shared clones. What was sequenced was PBMCs or a T cell subset sorted from them (not recorded which). This chain is built from TRBV7-8 and TRBJ2-4, with an unclear D gene assignment. The CDR3 is CASSPLMGAQAKNIQYF. The DNA sequence is as follows: TGTGCCAGCAGCCCGTTGATGGGCGCCCAAGCCAAAAACATTCAGTACTTC.